This T cell receptor (beta chain) was found in a study of response to subunit inactivated influenza vaccine. General study results and limits: Every seasonal influenza vaccination brings in few new T cells, the authors suggested.

This CDR3 region has 12 residues. Germline CDR1 DFQATT, CDR2 SNEGSKA (reference sequence). The ends lost 7 bases at V and 7 bases at J; junction bases unmatched: 6. This clonotype was seen a handful of times. Its antigen remains unidentified. TCRdb re-called the RT-PCR reads through MiXCR, storing one row per CDR3 protein. The sample gives roughly 710,000 distinct CDR3 sequences, 14% of which show up once; approximately 7.6% is in the top ten. This sample comprised PBMCs from blood, obtained less than 15 days before vaccination. The V and J genes are TRBV20-1 and TRBJ2-1, with 8 bases lining up with TRBD2. The source of this sequence is a man aged 45-65 years who received an inactivated influenza vaccine. The CDR3 loop is CSDSGRANEQFF. The CDR3 DNA reads as TGCAGTGACAGCGGGAGAGCAAATGAGCAGTTCTTC.